This paragraph covers one T cell receptor beta chain sequence. Germline V CDR1 and CDR2: SGHDT, YYEEEE. Between the trimmed V and J ends, which lost 1 base and 4 bases, there was a span of 3 bases. This CDR3 has 12 residues. Random hexamers were used to reverse transcribe the RNA input (about 0.5 to 1 ug). Via MiXCR, TCRdb re-called the immunoSEQ multiplex PCR reads, giving one row per CDR3 protein. The sample lists more than 150,000 distinct CDR3 sequences, approximately 93% occurring once. Relapsing-remitting disease, either stable or active, was present in the multiple sclerosis controls, who were treatment-naive patients. These data are taken from a study of CD8 T cells in Susac syndrome.

The TCR originated in a human donor with multiple sclerosis. The chain is built from TRBV5-6 and TRBJ1-5; D is ambiguous. The sequencing sample was made of CD8+ T cells from PBMCs. The CDR3 here is CASSLQNQPQHF. CDR3 nucleotide sequence: TGTGCCAGCAGCTTGCAGAATCAGCCCCAGCATTTT.